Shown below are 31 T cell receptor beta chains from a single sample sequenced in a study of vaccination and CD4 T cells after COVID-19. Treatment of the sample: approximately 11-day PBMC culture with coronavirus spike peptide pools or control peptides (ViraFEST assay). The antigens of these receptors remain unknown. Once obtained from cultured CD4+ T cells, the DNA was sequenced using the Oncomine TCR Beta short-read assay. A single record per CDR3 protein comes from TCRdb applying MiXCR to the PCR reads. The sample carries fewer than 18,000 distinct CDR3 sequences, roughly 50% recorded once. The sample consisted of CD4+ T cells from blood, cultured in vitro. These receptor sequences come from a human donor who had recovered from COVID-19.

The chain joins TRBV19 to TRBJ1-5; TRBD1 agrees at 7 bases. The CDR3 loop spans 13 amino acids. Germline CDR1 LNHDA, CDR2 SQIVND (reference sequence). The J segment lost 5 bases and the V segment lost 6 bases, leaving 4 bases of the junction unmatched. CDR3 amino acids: CASSRQGDQPQHF. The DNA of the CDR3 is TGTGCCAGTAGCCGACAGGGCGATCAGCCCCAGCATTTT.

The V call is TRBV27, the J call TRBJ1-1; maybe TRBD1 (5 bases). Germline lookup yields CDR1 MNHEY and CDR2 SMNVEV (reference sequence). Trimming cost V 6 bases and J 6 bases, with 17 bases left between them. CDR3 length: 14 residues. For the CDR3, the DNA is TGTGCCAGCAGCGAGGTTGCCAGGGAGGCTGAAGCTTTCTTT. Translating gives CASSEVAREAEAFF.

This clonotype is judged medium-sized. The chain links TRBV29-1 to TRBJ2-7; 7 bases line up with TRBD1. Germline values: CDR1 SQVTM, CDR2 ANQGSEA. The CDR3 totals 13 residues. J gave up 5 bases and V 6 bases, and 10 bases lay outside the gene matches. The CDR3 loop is CSVSPRGTNEQYF. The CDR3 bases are TGCAGCGTAAGTCCCAGGGGGACGAACGAGCAGTACTTC.

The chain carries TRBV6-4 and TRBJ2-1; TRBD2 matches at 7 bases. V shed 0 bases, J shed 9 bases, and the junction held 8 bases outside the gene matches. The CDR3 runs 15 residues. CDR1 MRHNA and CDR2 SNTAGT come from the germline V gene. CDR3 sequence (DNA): TGTGCCAGCAGTGACTCCGGGACTATCCCTAGTGAGCAGTTCTTC. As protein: CASSDSGTIPSEQFF.

The CDR3 spells CASSFAGTVGEAFF. For the CDR3, the DNA is TGTGCCAGCAGTTTCGCGGGGACGGTGGGTGAAGCTTTCTTT. The chain joins TRBV12-3 or TRBV12-4 to TRBJ1-1; maybe TRBD1 (5 bases). The CDR3 has 14 amino acids. Trimming stripped 3 bases from V and 7 bases from J, with 15 bases between.

DNA for the CDR3: TGCAGTGCCCTAGGACAGGGGGCTGGATACGAGCAGTACTTC. This translates into CSALGQGAGYEQYF. The J gene is TRBJ2-7, the V gene TRBV20-1; the match to TRBD1 covers 11 bases. V lost 6 bases, J lost 4 bases, and 8 bases stayed unmatched. Per the germline V gene, CDR1 is DFQATT and CDR2 is SNEGSKA (reference sequence). The CDR3 totals 14 residues.

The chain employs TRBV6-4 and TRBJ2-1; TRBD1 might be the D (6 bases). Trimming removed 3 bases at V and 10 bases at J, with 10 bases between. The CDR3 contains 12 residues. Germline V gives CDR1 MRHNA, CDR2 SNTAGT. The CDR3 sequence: CASSDYRGEQFF. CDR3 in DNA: TGTGCCAGCAGTGATTATAGGGGGGAGCAGTTCTTC.

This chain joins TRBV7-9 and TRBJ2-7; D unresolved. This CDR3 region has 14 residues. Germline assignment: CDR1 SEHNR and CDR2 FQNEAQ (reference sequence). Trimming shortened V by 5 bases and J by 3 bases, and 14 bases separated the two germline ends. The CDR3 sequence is CASSQEDGYYEQYF. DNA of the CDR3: TGTGCCAGCAGCCAAGAAGACGGCTACTACGAGCAGTACTTC.

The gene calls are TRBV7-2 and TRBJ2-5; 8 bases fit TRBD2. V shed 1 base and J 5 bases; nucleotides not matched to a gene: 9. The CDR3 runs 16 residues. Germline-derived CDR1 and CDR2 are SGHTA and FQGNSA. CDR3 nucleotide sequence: TGTGCCAGCAGCTTAGGGGCTAGCGGGTATACGGAGACCCAGTACTTC. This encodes CASSLGASGYTETQYF.

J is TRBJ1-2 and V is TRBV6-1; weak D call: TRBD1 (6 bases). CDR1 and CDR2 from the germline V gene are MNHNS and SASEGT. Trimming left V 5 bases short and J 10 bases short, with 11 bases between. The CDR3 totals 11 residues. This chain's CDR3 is CASSRDTAYTF. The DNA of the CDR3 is TGTGCCAGCAGTCGGGACACTGCCTACACCTTC.

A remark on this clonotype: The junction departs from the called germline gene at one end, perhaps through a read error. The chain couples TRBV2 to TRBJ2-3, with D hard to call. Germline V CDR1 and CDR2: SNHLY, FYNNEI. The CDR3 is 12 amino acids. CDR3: CASSESIDTQYF. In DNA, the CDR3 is TGTGCCAGCAGTGAAAGCATAGATACGCAGTATTTT.

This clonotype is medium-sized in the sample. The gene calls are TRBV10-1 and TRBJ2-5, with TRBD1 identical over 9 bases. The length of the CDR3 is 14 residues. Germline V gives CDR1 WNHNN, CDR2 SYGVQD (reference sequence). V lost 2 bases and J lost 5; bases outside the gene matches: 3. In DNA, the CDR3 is TGCGCCAGCAGTGAGACAGGGGGCGGCGAGACCCAGTACTTC. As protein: CASSETGGGETQYF.

Written as DNA, the CDR3 is TGCAGTGCTAGAGATCGGGTCGGGGGGAATTCACCCCTCCACTTT. Translated: CSARDRVGGNSPLHF. The chain combines TRBV20-1 with TRBJ1-6, with D possibly matching TRBD1 (5 bases). Germline V CDR1 and CDR2: DFQATT, SNEGSKA (reference sequence). CDR3 length equals 15 residues. The V gene lost 0 bases and the J gene lost 7 bases, with 13 bases spanning the gap.

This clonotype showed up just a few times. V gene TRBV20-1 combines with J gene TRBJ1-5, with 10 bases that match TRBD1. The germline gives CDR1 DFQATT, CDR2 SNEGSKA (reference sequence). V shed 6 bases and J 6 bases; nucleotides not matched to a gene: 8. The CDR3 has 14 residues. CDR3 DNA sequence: TGCAGTGCAGGGCGGACAGGGGGGCCTCAGCCCCAGCATTTT. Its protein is CSAGRTGGPQPQHF.

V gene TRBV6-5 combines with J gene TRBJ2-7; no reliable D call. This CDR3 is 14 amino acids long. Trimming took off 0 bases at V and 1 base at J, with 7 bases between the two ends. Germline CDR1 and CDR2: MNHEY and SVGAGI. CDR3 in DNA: TGTGCCAGCAGTTACTCGAGAGTTTCCTACGAGCAGTACTTC. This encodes CASSYSRVSYEQYF.

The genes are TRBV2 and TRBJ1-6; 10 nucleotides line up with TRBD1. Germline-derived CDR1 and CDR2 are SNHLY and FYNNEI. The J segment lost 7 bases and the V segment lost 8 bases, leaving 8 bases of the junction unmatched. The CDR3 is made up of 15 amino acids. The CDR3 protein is CASAPTGGENSPLHF. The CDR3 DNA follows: TGTGCCAGCGCTCCGACAGGGGGCGAGAATTCACCCCTCCACTTT.

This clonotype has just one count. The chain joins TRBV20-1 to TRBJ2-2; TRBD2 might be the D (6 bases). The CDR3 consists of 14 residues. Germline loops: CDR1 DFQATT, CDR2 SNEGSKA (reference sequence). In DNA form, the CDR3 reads TGCGCAACTTTGAGGAGGGAGAACACCGGGGAGCTGTTTTTT. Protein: CATLRRENTGELFF.

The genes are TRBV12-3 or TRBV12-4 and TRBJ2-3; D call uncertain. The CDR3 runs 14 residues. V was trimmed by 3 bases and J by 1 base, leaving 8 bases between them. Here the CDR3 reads CASSFGPGTDTQYF. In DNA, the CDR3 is TGTGCCAGCAGTTTCGGACCTGGCACAGATACGCAGTATTTT.

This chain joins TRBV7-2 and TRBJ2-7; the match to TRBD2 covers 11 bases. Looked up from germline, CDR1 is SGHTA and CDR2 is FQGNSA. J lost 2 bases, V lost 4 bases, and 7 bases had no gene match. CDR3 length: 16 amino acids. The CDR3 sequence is CASSYSGTSGTYEQYF. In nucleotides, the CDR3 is TGTGCCAGCAGCTATTCCGGGACTAGCGGTACCTACGAGCAGTACTTC.

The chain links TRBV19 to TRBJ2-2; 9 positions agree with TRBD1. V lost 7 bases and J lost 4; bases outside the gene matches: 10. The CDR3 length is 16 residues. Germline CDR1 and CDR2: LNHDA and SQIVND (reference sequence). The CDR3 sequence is CASILTTGGSTGELFF. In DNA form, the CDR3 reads TGTGCCAGTATACTTACGACAGGGGGTAGCACCGGGGAGCTGTTTTTT.

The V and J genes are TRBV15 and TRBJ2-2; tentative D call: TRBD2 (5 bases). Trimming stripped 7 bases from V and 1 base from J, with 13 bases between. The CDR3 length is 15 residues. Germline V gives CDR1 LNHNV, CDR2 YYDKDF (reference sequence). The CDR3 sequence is CATTLGGRNTGELFF. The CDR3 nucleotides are TGTGCCACCACCCTCGGCGGGCGGAACACCGGGGAGCTGTTTTTT.

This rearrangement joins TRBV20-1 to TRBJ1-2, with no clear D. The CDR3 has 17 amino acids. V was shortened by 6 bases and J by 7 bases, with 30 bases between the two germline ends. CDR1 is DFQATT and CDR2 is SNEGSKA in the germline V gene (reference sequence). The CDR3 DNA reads TGCAGTGCCACAGTAATATCCGGGCAGGAGTTAAGAGGTGGCTACACCTTC. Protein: CSATVISGQELRGGYTF.

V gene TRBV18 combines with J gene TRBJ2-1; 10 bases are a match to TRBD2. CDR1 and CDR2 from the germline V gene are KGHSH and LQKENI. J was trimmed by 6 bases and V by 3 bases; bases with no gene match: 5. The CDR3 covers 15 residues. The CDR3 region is CASSPLAGVANEQFF. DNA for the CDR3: TGTGCCAGCTCACCCCTAGCGGGAGTGGCCAATGAGCAGTTCTTC.

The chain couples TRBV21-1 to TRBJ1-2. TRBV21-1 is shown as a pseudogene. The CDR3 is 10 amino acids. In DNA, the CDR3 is TGTGCCAGCCATAAGGAGGAGTACACCTTC. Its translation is CASHKEEYTF.

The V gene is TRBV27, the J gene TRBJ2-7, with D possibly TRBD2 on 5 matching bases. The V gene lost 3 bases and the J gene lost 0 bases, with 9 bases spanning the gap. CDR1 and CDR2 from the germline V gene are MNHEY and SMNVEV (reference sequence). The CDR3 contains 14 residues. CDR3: CASSFGGFSYEQYF. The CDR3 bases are TGTGCCAGCAGTTTCGGCGGGTTCTCCTACGAGCAGTACTTC.

CDR3 coding DNA: TGTGCCAGCAGTTCTAGGGGGGACGCGGGGAACTATGGCTACACCTTC. As protein: CASSSRGDAGNYGYTF. The V call is TRBV12-3 or TRBV12-4, the J call TRBJ1-2; a possible D gene is TRBD1 (6 bases). The CDR3 loop spans 16 amino acids. Trimming cost V 4 bases and J 2 bases, with 17 bases left between them.

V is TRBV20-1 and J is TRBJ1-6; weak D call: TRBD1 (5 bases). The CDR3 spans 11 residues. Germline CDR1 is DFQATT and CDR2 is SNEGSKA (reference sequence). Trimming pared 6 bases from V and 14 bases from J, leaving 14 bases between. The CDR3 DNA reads TGCAGTGCGCCCTTTCGGGGGTCCCTCCACTTT. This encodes CSAPFRGSLHF.

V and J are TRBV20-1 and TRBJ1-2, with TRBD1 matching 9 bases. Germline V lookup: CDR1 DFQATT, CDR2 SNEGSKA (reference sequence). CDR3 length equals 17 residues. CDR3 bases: TGCAGCGCGCGGGTCCGGGACAGGGTCGGATATGCCTATGGCTACACCTTC. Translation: CSARVRDRVGYAYGYTF.

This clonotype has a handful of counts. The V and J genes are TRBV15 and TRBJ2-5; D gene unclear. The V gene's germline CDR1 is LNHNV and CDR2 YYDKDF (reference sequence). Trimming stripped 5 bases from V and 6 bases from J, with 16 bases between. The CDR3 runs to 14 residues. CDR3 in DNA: TGTGCCACCAGCCAATCCGAAGGCTTTAAGACCCAGTACTTC. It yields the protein CATSQSEGFKTQYF.

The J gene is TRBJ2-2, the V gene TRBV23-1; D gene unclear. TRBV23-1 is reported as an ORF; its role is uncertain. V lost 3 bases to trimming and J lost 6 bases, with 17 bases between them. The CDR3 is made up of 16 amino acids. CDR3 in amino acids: CASSQGYGSNPGELFF. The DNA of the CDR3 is TGCGCCAGCAGTCAGGGGTACGGGTCAAACCCCGGGGAGCTGTTTTTT.

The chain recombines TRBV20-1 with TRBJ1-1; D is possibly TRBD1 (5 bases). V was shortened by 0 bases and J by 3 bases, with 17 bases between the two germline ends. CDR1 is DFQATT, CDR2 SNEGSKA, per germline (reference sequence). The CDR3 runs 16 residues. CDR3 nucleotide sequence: TGCAGTGCTAGAGACAGGGCTCGGAACTCTGACACTGAAGCTTTCTTT. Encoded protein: CSARDRARNSDTEAFF.